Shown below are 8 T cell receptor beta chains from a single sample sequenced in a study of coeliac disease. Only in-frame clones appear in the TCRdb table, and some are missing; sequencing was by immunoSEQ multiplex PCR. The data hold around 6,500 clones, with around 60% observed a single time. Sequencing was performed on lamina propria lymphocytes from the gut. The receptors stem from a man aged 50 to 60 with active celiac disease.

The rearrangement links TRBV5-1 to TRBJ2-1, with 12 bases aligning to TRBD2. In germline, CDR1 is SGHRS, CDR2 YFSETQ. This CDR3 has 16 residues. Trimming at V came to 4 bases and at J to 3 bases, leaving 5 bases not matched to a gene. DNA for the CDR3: TGCGCCAGCAGCGGCGTGACTAGCGGGAGCTACAATGAGCAGTTCTTC. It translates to CASSGVTSGSYNEQFF.

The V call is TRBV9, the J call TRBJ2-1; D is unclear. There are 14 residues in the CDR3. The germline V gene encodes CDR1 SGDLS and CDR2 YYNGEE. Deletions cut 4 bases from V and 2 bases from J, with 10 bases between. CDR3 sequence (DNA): TGTGCCAGCAGCCCCTTTGAGCCCTACAATGAGCAGTTCTTC. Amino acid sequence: CASSPFEPYNEQFF.

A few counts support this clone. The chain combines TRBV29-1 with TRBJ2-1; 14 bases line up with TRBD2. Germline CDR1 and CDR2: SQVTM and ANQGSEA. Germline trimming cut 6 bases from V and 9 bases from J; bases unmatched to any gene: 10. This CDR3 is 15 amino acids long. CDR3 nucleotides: TGCAGCGTATGGACTAGCGGGGGGCCGGGTTCTGAGCAGTTCTTC. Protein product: CSVWTSGGPGSEQFF.

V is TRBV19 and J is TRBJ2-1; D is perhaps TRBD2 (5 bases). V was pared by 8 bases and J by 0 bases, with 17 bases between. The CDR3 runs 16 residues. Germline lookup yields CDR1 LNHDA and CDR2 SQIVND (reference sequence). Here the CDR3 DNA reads TGTGCCAGTTCGCCTCCGGGGAAGAGCTCCTACAATGAGCAGTTCTTC. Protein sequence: CASSPPGKSSYNEQFF.

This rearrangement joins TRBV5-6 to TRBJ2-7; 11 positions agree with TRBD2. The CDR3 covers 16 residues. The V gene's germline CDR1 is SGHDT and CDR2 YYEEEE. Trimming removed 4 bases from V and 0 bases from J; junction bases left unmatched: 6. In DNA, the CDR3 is TGTGCCAGCAGCCCTGGACTAGCGGGCGTCTCCTACGAGCAGTACGTC. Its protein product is CASSPGLAGVSYEQYV.

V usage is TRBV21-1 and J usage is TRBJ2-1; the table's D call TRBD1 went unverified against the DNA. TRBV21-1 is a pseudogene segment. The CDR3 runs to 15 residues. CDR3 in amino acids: CASSNTGSSYNEQFF. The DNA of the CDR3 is TGTGCCAGCAGCAATACAGGGAGCTCCTACAATGAGCAGTTCTTC.

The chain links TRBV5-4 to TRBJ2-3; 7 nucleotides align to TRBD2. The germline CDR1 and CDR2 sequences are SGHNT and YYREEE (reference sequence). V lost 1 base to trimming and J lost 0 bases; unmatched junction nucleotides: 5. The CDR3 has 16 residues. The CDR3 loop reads CASSLSMGGSTDTQYF. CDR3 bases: TGTGCCAGCAGCTTGAGTATGGGGGGGAGCACAGATACGCAGTATTTT.

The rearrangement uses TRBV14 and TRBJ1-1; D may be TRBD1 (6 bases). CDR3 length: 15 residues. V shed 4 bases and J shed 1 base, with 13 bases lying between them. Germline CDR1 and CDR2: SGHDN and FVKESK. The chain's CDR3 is CASSRFGTQNTEAFF. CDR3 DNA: TGTGCCAGCAGCCGTTTCGGGACACAGAACACTGAAGCTTTCTTT.